These 25 T cell receptor beta chains were sequenced from one sample in a study of tumour-infiltrating T cells in Burkitt lymphoma (dated by TCRdb to 2018 to 2021). Libraries were built with the immunoSEQ multiplex PCR assay. In TCRdb, the immuneACCESS table is reduced to in-frame sequences with V and J assigned. These tables do not hold every clone; where another copy was compared, an unresolved V gene accounts for under half, and the others remain unexplained. This sample gives several thousand clones in total; around 10% of them show up just once. The top ten constitute approximately 2.4% of the sample. Sequences were obtained from tumor tissue. The receptor set was obtained from a human donor with diffuse large B-cell lymphoma.

V usage is TRBV7-9 and J usage is TRBJ2-7; D perhaps matches TRBD2 (6 bases). The CDR3 consists of 16 residues. CDR1 is SEHNR and CDR2 is FQNEAQ in the germline V gene (reference sequence). V lost 5 bases and J lost 1, with 18 bases in between. The DNA of the CDR3 is TGTGCCAGCAGCCCCGGGGGTCAAAGAAGATCCTACGAGCAGTACTTC. Encoded protein: CASSPGGQRRSYEQYF.

The chain couples TRBV4-1 to TRBJ2-1; 12 bases fit TRBD2. The germline V gene has CDR1 MGHRA and CDR2 YSYEKL. CDR3 length equals 16 residues. Trimming removed 1 base from V and 8 bases from J; junction bases left unmatched: 6. CDR3 residues: CASSQVASGGADEQFF. For the CDR3, the DNA is TGCGCCAGCAGCCAAGTCGCTAGCGGGGGGGCAGATGAGCAGTTCTTC.

This sequence joins TRBV5-4 and TRBJ1-4; D ambiguous. The V end was cut by 0 bases, the J end by 5 bases, with 17 bases between. The V gene's germline CDR1 is SGHNT and CDR2 YYREEE (reference sequence). The CDR3 extends over 17 amino acids. The CDR3 here is CASSLAQPTEKNEKLFF. The CDR3 bases are TGTGCCAGCAGCTTGGCCCAACCGACCGAGAAGAATGAAAAACTGTTTTTT.

V and J are TRBV9 and TRBJ2-2; D is unclear. The germline V and J ends were trimmed by 0 bases and 4 bases, with 4 bases remaining between them. Germline V CDR1 and CDR2: SGDLS, YYNGEE. This CDR3 spans 13 amino acids. This CDR3 reads CASSVDGTGELFF. DNA of the CDR3: TGTGCCAGCAGCGTAGATGGCACCGGGGAGCTGTTTTTT.

There are a few counts of this clone. The chain uses TRBV6-6 and TRBJ2-7; D is unresolved. CDR3 length equals 14 residues. Germline V CDR1 and CDR2: MNHNY, SVGAGI (reference sequence). V was cut by 2 bases and J by 4 bases, with 12 bases left in between. The CDR3 DNA follows: TGTGCCAGCAGTTACGCAGGCCTCCCTTACGAGCAGTACTTC. Its protein is CASSYAGLPYEQYF.

This clone was observed a handful of times. Other DNA sequences of this sample code for an identical CDR3. The chain is built from TRBV14 and TRBJ2-5, with TRBD2 matching 10 bases. The V gene end was trimmed by 3 bases and the J gene end by 5 bases; junction bases not matched to a gene: 6. CDR1 is SGHDN and CDR2 is FVKESK in the germline V gene. This CDR3 comprises 15 residues. The CDR3: CASSHLAGGWETQYF. DNA for the CDR3: TGTGCCAGCAGCCACTTAGCGGGGGGTTGGGAGACCCAGTACTTC.

This clone has more than one count but fewer than ten. The CDR3 region is CASSERDYSPYEQYF. CDR3 DNA: TGTGCCAGCAGTGAAAGGGATTACAGCCCCTACGAGCAGTACTTC. The rearrangement joins TRBV6-1 to TRBJ2-7; no firm D call. The V end was cut by 2 bases, the J end by 2 bases, with 13 bases between. The CDR3 extends over 15 amino acids. Germline CDR1 is MNHNS and CDR2 is SASEGT.

The rearrangement joins TRBV5-6 to TRBJ2-2; no reliable D call. The V gene's germline CDR1 is SGHDT and CDR2 YYEEEE. There are 14 residues in the CDR3. V was trimmed by 2 bases and J by 8 bases, leaving 13 bases between them. The CDR3 reads CASSFKNPPGELFF. The CDR3 coding sequence is TGTGCCAGCAGCTTTAAGAACCCGCCGGGGGAGCTGTTTTTT.

By sample fraction, this clone is large. This chain links TRBV5-1 with TRBJ2-5; TRBD2 might be the D (5 bases). Germline V gives CDR1 SGHRS, CDR2 YFSETQ. This CDR3 spans 14 amino acids. Trimming cost V 0 bases and J 2 bases, with 8 bases left between them. CDR3 residues: CASSLGGNQETQYF. The CDR3 DNA reads TGCGCCAGCAGCTTGGGAGGGAATCAAGAGACCCAGTACTTC.

There are a few counts of this clone. This chain connects TRBV7-8 to TRBJ1-4; a possible D gene is TRBD1 (5 bases). V shed 1 base and J shed 7 bases, with 16 bases lying between them. The CDR3 runs to 16 residues. Germline CDR1 SGHVS, CDR2 FQNEAQ. The CDR3 DNA reads as TGTGCCAGCAGCTTAGGGGTGGGCGGGGCTGGTGAAAAACTGTTTTTT. Residues: CASSLGVGGAGEKLFF.

This chain joins TRBV9 and TRBJ1-4; no firm D call. CDR1 and CDR2 (germline): SGDLS, YYNGEE. The CDR3 length is 16 residues. The V end was cut by 7 bases, the J end by 0 bases, with 16 bases between. CDR3 DNA: TGTGCCAGCGGGCACGGGTTCCCAGCAACTAATGAAAAACTGTTTTTT. Amino acids: CASGHGFPATNEKLFF. Variable domain in full (rest from reference TRBV9 and TRBJ1-4): DSGVTQTPKHLITATGQRVTLRCSPRSGDLSVYWYQQSLDQGLQFLIQYYNGEERAKGNILERFSAQQFPDLHSELNLSSLELGDSALYFCASGHGFPATNEKLFFGSGTQLSVL.

In its sample, this clone was seen a few times. The chain links TRBV4-1 to TRBJ2-3; weak D call: TRBD2 (6 bases). Germline assignment: CDR1 MGHRA and CDR2 YSYEKL. V was shortened by 6 bases and J by 1 base, with 26 bases between the two germline ends. CDR3 size: 19 residues. As DNA, the CDR3 is TGCGCCAGCAGTCCAAGAATTAGGGGACTCAAGACGGGCACAGATACGCAGTATTTT. It yields the protein CASSPRIRGLKTGTDTQYF.

The chain employs TRBV19 and TRBJ2-3; weak D call: TRBD2 (5 bases). The CDR3 contains 15 residues. Per the germline V gene, CDR1 is LNHDA and CDR2 is SQIVND (reference sequence). The V end was cut by 3 bases, the J end by 3 bases, with 13 bases between. Here the CDR3 reads CASSMMRVSTDTQYF. In DNA, the CDR3 is TGTGCCAGTAGTATGATGAGGGTTTCTACAGATACGCAGTATTTT.

Relative to its sample, this clone is medium-sized (0.01 to 0.1%). This rearrangement joins TRBV2 to TRBJ1-2; tentatively, D is TRBD1 (6 bases). Germline CDR1 SNHLY, CDR2 FYNNEI. Trimming removed 1 base from V and 4 bases from J, with 7 bases in between. This CDR3 comprises 13 residues. In DNA form, the CDR3 reads TGTGCCAGCAGTGAAGAAGGGGGCTATGGCTACACCTTC. This encodes CASSEEGGYGYTF. Together with reference TRBV2 and TRBJ1-2, the CDR3 gives the full variable domain: EPEVTQTPSHQVTQMGQEVILRCVPISNHLYFYWYRQILGQKVEFLVSFYNNEISEKSEIFDDQFSVERPDGSNFTLKIRSTKLEDSAMYFCASSEEGGYGYTFGSGTRLTVV.

The chain links TRBV4-3 to TRBJ2-3, with D hard to call. This CDR3 comprises 15 residues. The ends were cut back, 1 base at V and 2 bases at J, with 10 bases in the middle. Germline V gene lookup returns CDR1 LGHNA and CDR2 YSLEER. DNA of the CDR3: TGCGCCAGCAGCCAAGGGAGCAGCCCCACAGATACGCAGTATTTT. Translated: CASSQGSSPTDTQYF.

This clone occurred a few times. This chain joins TRBV4-1 and TRBJ1-1; D unresolved. Germline-derived CDR1 and CDR2 are MGHRA and YSYEKL. Trimming cost V 0 bases and J 4 bases, with 9 bases left between them. The CDR3 covers 14 residues. This CDR3 is CASSQEGSSTEAFF. DNA for the CDR3: TGCGCCAGCAGCCAAGAGGGGAGTAGCACTGAAGCTTTCTTT.

This clone was detected a few times. This sequence joins TRBV4-3 and TRBJ2-3, with D possibly matching TRBD1 (6 bases). This CDR3 contains 14 residues. Trimming took off 2 bases at V and 5 bases at J, with 11 bases between the two ends. CDR1 and CDR2 from the germline V gene are LGHNA and YSLEER. CDR3 sequence: CASSQTGQGDTQYF. The DNA for the CDR3 is TGCGCCAGCAGCCAAACAGGGCAGGGAGATACGCAGTATTTT.

CDR3 amino acids: CASSSHQPQHF. The CDR3 coding sequence is TGTGCCAGCAGTTCTCATCAGCCCCAGCATTTT. This rearrangement joins TRBV6-6 to TRBJ1-5; the D is unclear. CDR1 MNHNY and CDR2 SVGAGI come from the germline V gene (reference sequence). With 4 bases removed from V and 5 bases from J, the gap between germline ends came to 3 bases. The CDR3 covers 11 residues.

This clone was detected only a few times. The genes are TRBV7-9 and TRBJ2-1, with D perhaps matching TRBD1 or TRBD2 (5 bases each). The germline CDR1 and CDR2 sequences are SEHNR and FQNEAQ (reference sequence). The V gene lost 0 bases and the J gene lost 0 bases, with 12 bases spanning the gap. This CDR3 spans 17 amino acids. The CDR3, as DNA: TGTGCCAGCAGCTTAGCGTCGGGGACCGACTCCTACAATGAGCAGTTCTTC. This encodes CASSLASGTDSYNEQFF.

This clone turned up a few times. This rearrangement joins TRBV5-6 to TRBJ1-6; D is uncertain. This CDR3 is built from 15 residues. Germline V lookup: CDR1 SGHDT, CDR2 YYEEEE. Trimming removed 0 bases at V and 10 bases at J, with 14 bases between. The CDR3 region is CASSLVARTDSPLHF. CDR3 DNA sequence: TGTGCCAGCAGCTTGGTGGCAAGAACGGACTCACCCCTCCACTTT.

This chain uses TRBV13 with TRBJ2-2; no clear D gene. Germline CDR1 and CDR2: PRHDT and FYEKMQ (reference sequence). V was shortened by 6 bases and J by 0 bases, with 14 bases between the two germline ends. This CDR3 contains 16 residues. The CDR3 sequence: CASRRTPRPNTGELFF. CDR3 in DNA: TGTGCCAGCAGACGAACCCCGAGACCGAACACCGGGGAGCTGTTTTTT.

This chain uses TRBV19 with TRBJ1-1; D perhaps matches TRBD1 (6 bases). Germline V CDR1 and CDR2: LNHDA, SQIVND (reference sequence). Trimming took 4 bases from V and 4 from J, leaving 16 bases between them. CDR3 length: 15 residues. CDR3 loop: CASSRSGDAGTEAFF. CDR3 nucleotides: TGTGCCAGTAGTAGGTCAGGGGACGCGGGCACTGAAGCTTTCTTT.

The chain recombines TRBV9 with TRBJ2-1, with D unclear. The CDR3 extends over 16 amino acids. V shed 0 bases and J shed 2 bases, with 12 bases lying between them. CDR1 and CDR2 from the germline V gene are SGDLS and YYNGEE. For the CDR3, the DNA is TGTGCCAGCAGCGTAGCGGGTCGGTCAGCCTACAATGAGCAGTTCTTC. Its protein is CASSVAGRSAYNEQFF.

The chain uses TRBV28 and TRBJ1-2; no clear D gene. Germline V gene data show CDR1 as MDHEN and CDR2 as SYDVKM. The V end was cut by 4 bases, the J end by 3 bases, with 6 bases between. This CDR3 region has 12 residues. CDR3 in amino acids: CASSSQHYGYTF. The CDR3, as DNA: TGTGCCAGCAGTTCTCAACACTATGGCTACACCTTC.

J is TRBJ1-1 and V is TRBV25-1; no clear D. There are 12 residues in the CDR3. V was pared by 2 bases and J by 1 base, with 2 bases between. The germline CDR1 and CDR2 sequences are MGHDK and SYGVNS. The CDR3 region is CASSEPNTEAFF. The CDR3 bases are TGTGCCAGCAGTGAACCGAACACTGAAGCTTTCTTT.